A single T cell receptor beta chain is shown here with its context. Its antigen remains undetermined. Base qualities are not at hand, and no much larger clone is one base apart. These data come from a study of blood T cell repertoires in COVID-19 (dated by TCRdb to about 2020). With regard to the full study: The collaborator samples originated in the United States, Italy and Spain and spanned the acute and convalescent phases of COVID-19. The material from the prospective study consisted of cDNA or gDNA derived from T cells, B-cell-depleted T cells, or PBMCs. Subjects who had been exposed to COVID-19, were actively infected with it, or had recovered from it provided the deeply sampled blood TCRbeta repertoires that made up the dataset. The repertoires were released in a freely available public database intended as a resource for research on the immune response to SARS-CoV-2. The samples were drawn from two sources: the first 160 participants of the ongoing ImmuneRACE study, and 1,000 to 1,500 subjects contributed by 6 global collaborators. A de-identified subject ID, COVID-19 status, age in years and sex were almost always included in the sample metadata. HLA class I and class II types, where available, came from metadata supplied by the sample provider rather than from assay-based typing. On the study overall, not on this receptor specifically: The amount of clinical and demographic metadata varied by source and participant and was provided uncurated.

Each collaborating institution followed its own protocols to collect whole blood in K2EDTA tubes. For TCRbeta analysis, collaborators shipped samples as frozen whole blood, isolated PBMCs, or DNA extracted from either of those sample types. The CDR1 and CDR2 encoded by the germline V gene are SGHDT and YYEEEE. From the cysteine up to the phenylalanine, the CDR3 has a length of 14 residues. CDR3 DNA is the only sequence kept; it has 42 bases, read in frame from the first base. V trim: 4 bases; J trim: 4 bases; unmatched bases: 4. TCRbeta CDR3 regions were amplified from genomic DNA using the immunoSEQ Assay, a bias-controlled multiplex PCR. In the authors' own workflow: The number of nucleated cells in each sample was estimated from the amplification of reference gene primers within the assay. Sequence reads were collapsed and filtered to measure the absolute abundance of every unique TCRbeta CDR3 rearrangement. For each sample, productive Simpson clonality was calculated by taking the square root of Simpson's diversity index across productive rearrangements. This immuneACCESS table, as held by TCRdb, lists in-frame sequences with V and J called but not all clones. Of the missing ones, under half trace to an unresolved V gene in checked studies; the others have no known cause. That table furnishes V, J and clone size, whereas the DNA furnished D and trimming. Within this sample are around 250,000 clones, with 82% of them counted one time only. The ten largest clones represent roughly 3.2% of the sample.

Source material: peripheral blood. The chain was built from TRBV5-6 and TRBJ2-7, with 11 bases aligning to TRBD2. The receptor was isolated from a woman between 18 and 30 years old with acute or convalescent COVID-19. The CDR3 region: CASSLGTSGYEQYF. The DNA reads as follows: TGTGCCAGCAGCCTGGGGACTAGCGGTTACGAGCAGTACTTC.